This T cell receptor (beta chain) was captured in a study of shared clonotypes between healthy human individuals. General observations from the study: The sharing of about 5% of naive CD4 clonotypes was seen across several donors.

As to this clone: Its specificity is not known. Since a much larger clone is just one base distant, this may be a read error. The sample has other DNA sequences that encode this CDR3 too.

Only in-frame clones appear in the TCRdb table, and some are missing; sequencing was by immunoSEQ multiplex PCR. Of around 700,000 clones in the sample, around 72% were seen once. Naive CD4+ cells were CD45RA-selected; the remaining cells were memory. The sample was memory CD4+ T cells sorted from blood. Subset given: CD45RA-negative fraction. This receptor was obtained from a woman in her thirties in good health.

Here the CDR3 DNA reads TGTGCCAGCAGCTTAGGCCGGGATACGCAGTATTTT. As protein: CASSLGRDTQYF. This chain links TRBV11-2 with TRBJ2-3, with D unclear. The CDR3 consists of 12 residues. V was clipped by 1 base and J by 6 bases, with 5 bases between them. Germline V CDR1 and CDR2: SGHAT, FQNNGV.